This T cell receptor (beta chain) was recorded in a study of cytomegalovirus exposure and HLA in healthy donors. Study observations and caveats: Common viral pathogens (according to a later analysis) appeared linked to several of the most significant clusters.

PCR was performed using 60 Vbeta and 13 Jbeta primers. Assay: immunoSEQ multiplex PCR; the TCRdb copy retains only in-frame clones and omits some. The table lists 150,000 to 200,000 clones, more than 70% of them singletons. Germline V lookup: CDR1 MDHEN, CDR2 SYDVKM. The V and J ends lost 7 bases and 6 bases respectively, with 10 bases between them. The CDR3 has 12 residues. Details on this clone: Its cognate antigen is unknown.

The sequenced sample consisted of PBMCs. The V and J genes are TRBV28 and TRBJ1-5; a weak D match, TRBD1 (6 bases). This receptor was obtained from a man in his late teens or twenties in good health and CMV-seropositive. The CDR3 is CASKQGPQPQHF. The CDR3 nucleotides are TGTGCCAGCAAACAGGGTCCTCAGCCCCAGCATTTT.